This T cell receptor (beta chain) was sequenced in a study of shared clonotypes between healthy human individuals. Only CD45RO-negative cells positively selected for CCR7 counted as naive CD8 cells, so terminally differentiated effector memory CD45RA+ cells were excluded. Germline lookup yields CDR1 SGHDT and CDR2 YYEEEE. This CDR3 spans 14 amino acids. Trimming stripped 0 bases from V and 0 bases from J, with 4 bases between. Libraries were prepared by immunoSEQ multiplex PCR; TCRdb keeps only in-frame clonotypes and omits some of them. The sample holds some 600,000 clones, approximately 96% seen once.

Sequencing used naive CD8+ T cells sorted from blood. V usage is TRBV5-6 and J usage is TRBJ1-5; D is unclear. This TCR came from a woman aged 25 to 39 in good health. The chain's CDR3 is CASSLGYSNQPQHF. As DNA, the CDR3 is TGTGCCAGCAGCTTGGGCTATAGCAATCAGCCCCAGCATTTT.